The entry below describes one T cell receptor (beta chain). The antigen is not known. There are 16 residues in the CDR3. The junction had 6 bases not matched to a gene; V was cut back by 0 bases and J by 7 bases. CDR1 is KGHDR and CDR2 is SFDVKD in the germline V gene. The data were obtained in a study of T cell repertoires in cytomegalovirus infection. From the reads, TCRdb called clonotypes with MiXCR, one entry per CDR3 protein. The sample carries hundreds of thousands of distinct CDR3 sequences, 30% to 40% recorded once. The study's findings and limits: CMV carriers having the relevant HLA were flagged by cumulative public TCR beta family frequency.

Sequencing used cultured PBMCs, obtained from culture after CMV antigen stimulation. The source of this sequence is a human donor in good health (CMV status not recorded). Some clones in this sample may be carry-over from other donors' samples. This sequence joins TRBV24-1 and TRBJ2-1, with TRBD2 matching over 9 bases. The CDR3 sequence: CATSDLSSGGRNEQFF. DNA for the CDR3: TGTGCCACCAGTGATTTGAGCAGCGGGGGGCGGAATGAGCAGTTCTTC.